Given below is one T cell receptor beta chain in context. This specimen comes from a study of shared clonotypes between healthy human individuals. Naive CD8 cells lacked CD45RO, underwent positive selection for CCR7 and left out terminally differentiated effector memory CD45RA+ cells. Per sorted-subset replicate PCR, input was around 200 ng DNA, representing tens of thousands of T cell genomes. Sequencing was performed with immunoSEQ multiplex PCR; in TCRdb, only in-frame clones are kept and a portion is missing. The table has approximately 1.9 million clones, 85% to 95% seen once. The TCR sequence derives from a man between 18 and 35 years old in good health. Some clones in this sample may be carry-over from other donors' samples. Sequencing was carried out using naive CD8+ T cells from PBMCs.

CDR3 sequence (DNA): TGTGCCAGCAGTCCCCGGGACTGGAAAGGTCCAGATACGCAGTATTTT. Translated, it gives CASSPRDWKGPDTQYF. The V gene is TRBV27, the J gene TRBJ2-3, with D perhaps matching TRBD2 (6 bases). V gave up 5 bases and J gave up 4 bases, with 19 bases separating them. Germline V gene data show CDR1 as MNHEY and CDR2 as SMNVEV (reference sequence). The CDR3 totals 16 residues.